Reported below is one TCR beta chain. Its antigen is undetermined. V shed 6 bases and J 0 bases; nucleotides not matched to a gene: 6. Germline V gene sequence: CDR1 SEHNR, CDR2 FQNEAQ (reference sequence). The CDR3 is made up of 16 amino acids. A split of CD4+ cells into CD45RA+ naive and CD45RA-negative memory subsets was performed. This sample stems from a study of shared clonotypes between healthy human individuals. Findings and caveats of the study: Tissue TCR repertoires likely differ from these blood-only repertoires. Rarefaction revealed incomplete sorted-subset sequencing despite large depth.

The authors ran the assay at deep level. Data came from immunoSEQ multiplex PCR; TCRdb stores just in-frame clones and leaves some out. The data contain 2 million to 2.5 million clones, almost 96% of them seen just once; the ten biggest clones take up around 0.13%. This chain links TRBV7-9 with TRBJ2-3, with 10 bases matching TRBD2. The TCR sequence derives from a man younger than 35 in good health. The material sequenced was naive CD4+ T cells sorted from blood. Noted subset: CD45RA+ positively selected. CDR3 nucleotide sequence: TGTGCCAGCAGTCTCCTAGCGGGGGCGAGCACAGATACGCAGTATTTT. This sequence encodes CASSLLAGASTDTQYF.